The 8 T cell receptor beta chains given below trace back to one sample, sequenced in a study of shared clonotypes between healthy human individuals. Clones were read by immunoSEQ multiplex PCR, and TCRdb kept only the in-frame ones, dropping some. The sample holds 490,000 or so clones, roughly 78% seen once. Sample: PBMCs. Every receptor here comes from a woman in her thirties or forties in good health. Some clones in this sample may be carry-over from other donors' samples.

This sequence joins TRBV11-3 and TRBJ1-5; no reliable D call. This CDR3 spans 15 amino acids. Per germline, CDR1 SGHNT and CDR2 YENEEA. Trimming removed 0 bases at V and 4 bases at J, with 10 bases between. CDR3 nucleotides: TGTGCCAGCAGCTTAGATATGGTCAAAAATCAGCCCCAGCATTTT. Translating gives CASSLDMVKNQPQHF.

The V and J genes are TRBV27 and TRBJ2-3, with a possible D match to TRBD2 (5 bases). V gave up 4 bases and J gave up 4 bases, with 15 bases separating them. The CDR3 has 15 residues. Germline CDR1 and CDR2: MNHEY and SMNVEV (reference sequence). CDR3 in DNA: TGTGCCAGCAGTTCCCCGGGATATAACGCAGATACGCAGTATTTT. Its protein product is CASSSPGYNADTQYF.

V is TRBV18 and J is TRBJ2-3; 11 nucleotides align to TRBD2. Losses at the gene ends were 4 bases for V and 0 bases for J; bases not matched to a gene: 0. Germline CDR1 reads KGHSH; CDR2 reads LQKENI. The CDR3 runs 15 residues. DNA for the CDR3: TGTGCCAGCTCACGACTAGCGGGAAGCACAGATACGCAGTATTTT. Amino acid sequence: CASSRLAGSTDTQYF.

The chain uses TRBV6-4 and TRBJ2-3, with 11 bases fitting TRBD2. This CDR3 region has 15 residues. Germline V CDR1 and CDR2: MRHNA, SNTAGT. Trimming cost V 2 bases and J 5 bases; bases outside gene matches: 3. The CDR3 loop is CASSDVAGGVDTQYF. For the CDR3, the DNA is TGTGCCAGCAGTGACGTAGCGGGAGGGGTAGATACGCAGTATTTT.

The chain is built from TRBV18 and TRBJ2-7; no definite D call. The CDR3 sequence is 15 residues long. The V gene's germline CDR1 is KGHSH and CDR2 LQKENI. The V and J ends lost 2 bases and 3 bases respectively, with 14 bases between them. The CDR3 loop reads CASSPDVGSVYEQYF. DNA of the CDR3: TGTGCCAGCTCACCAGACGTGGGGTCGGTCTACGAGCAGTACTTC.

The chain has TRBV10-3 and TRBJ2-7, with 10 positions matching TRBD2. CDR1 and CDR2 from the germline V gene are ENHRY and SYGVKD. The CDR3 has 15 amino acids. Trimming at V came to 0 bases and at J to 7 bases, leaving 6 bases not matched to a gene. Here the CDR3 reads CAISESLAGVEEQYF. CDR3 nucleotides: TGTGCCATCAGTGAGTCCCTAGCGGGAGTGGAGGAGCAGTACTTC.

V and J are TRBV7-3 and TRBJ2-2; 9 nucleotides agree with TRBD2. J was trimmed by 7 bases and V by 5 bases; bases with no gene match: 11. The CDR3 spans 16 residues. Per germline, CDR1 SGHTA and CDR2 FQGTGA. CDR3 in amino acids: CASSPGGGRAVGELFF. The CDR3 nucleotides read TGTGCCAGCAGCCCGGGGGGCGGGAGGGCCGTCGGGGAGCTGTTTTTT.

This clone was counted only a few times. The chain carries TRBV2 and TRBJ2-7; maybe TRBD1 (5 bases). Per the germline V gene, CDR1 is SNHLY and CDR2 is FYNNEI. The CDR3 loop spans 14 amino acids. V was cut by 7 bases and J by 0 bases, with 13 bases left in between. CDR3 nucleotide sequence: TGTGCCAGCAAGGGGCAGATCCTCTCCTACGAGCAGTACTTC. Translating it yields CASKGQILSYEQYF.